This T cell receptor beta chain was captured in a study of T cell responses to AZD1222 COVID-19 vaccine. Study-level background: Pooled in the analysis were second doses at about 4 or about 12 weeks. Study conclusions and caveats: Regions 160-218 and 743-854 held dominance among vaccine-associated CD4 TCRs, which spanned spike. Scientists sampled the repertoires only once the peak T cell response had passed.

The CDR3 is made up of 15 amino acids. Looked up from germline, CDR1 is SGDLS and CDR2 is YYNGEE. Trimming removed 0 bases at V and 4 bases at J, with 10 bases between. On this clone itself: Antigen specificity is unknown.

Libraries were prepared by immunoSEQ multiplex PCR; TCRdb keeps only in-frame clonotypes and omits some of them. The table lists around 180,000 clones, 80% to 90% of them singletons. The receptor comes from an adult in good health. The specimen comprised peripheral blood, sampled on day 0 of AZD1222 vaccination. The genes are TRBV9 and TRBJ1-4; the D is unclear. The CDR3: CASSVEPGVNEKLFF. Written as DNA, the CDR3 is TGTGCCAGCAGCGTAGAGCCAGGAGTTAATGAAAAACTGTTTTTT.